This TCR beta chain appears in the sequencing data of a study of CD4 T cell repertoires in COVID-19. Study-wide results and limits: In SARS-CoV and/or HKU1 spike cultures, between about 6 and 25% of SARS-CoV-2 clonotypes reappeared. Two or all three memory subsets shared several highly expanded SARS-CoV-2-reactive clonotypes.

Here immunoSEQ multiplex PCR was the method, and the copy in TCRdb shows in-frame clones only, minus some. In the table there are 65,000 to 95,000 clones, about four fifths of which are singletons. Sequencing was done directly on freshly isolated, uncultured memory T cells. Points on this clone: The antigen is not known.

The source material was CD4+ T cells from peripheral blood, sampled after recovery from COVID-19. This clonotype was sampled from a human donor who had COVID-19.

This chain's CDR3 is CASNVGLDTDTQYF. CDR3 in DNA: TGTGCCAGCAACGTCGGACTCGACACAGATACGCAGTATTTT. This rearrangement joins TRBV6-5 to TRBJ2-3; possibly TRBD2 for D (5 bases). The V and J ends lost 7 bases and 2 bases respectively, with 13 bases between them. The CDR3 spans 14 residues. From germline, CDR1 is MNHEY and CDR2 SVGAGI.